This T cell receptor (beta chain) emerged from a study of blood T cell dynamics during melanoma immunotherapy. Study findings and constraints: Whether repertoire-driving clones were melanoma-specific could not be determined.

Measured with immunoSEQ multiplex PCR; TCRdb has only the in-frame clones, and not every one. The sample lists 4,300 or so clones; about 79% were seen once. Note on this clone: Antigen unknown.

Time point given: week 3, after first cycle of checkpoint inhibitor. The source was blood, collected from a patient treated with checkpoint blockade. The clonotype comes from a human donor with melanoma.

CDR3 bases: TGTGCCAGCTCACCGTTGGACAGGGCTAACTATGGCTACACCTTC. This gives the protein CASSPLDRANYGYTF. V and J are TRBV18 and TRBJ1-2; TRBD1 agrees at 8 bases. Germline V gene lookup returns CDR1 KGHSH and CDR2 LQKENI. CDR3 length: 15 residues. The V segment lost 3 bases and the J segment 0 bases; nucleotides outside the gene matches: 3.